A selection of T cell receptor beta chains follows, all from one sample in a study of cytomegalovirus exposure and HLA in healthy donors. Only in-frame clones appear in the TCRdb table, and some are missing; sequencing was by immunoSEQ multiplex PCR. The sample contains 150,000 to 180,000 clones, around 79% of which appear only once. The material sequenced was PBMCs. These receptors all stem from a man between 18 and 35 years old in good health and CMV-seronegative. Each CDR3 is given with its conserved first and last residue. The D gene is left open where the match is weak. Not all rows give a size; the values are once, few, many and, for expanded clones, a class.

cdr3_length	d_call	clone_size	j_call	v_call	cdr3_aa	cdr3_nt
14	-	-	TRBJ2-7	TRBV2	CASREDSNSYEQYF	TGTGCCAGCAGAGAGGACAGCAACTCCTACGAGCAGTACTTC
12	-	-	TRBJ1-1	TRBV5-6	CASSRGGTEAFF	TGTGCCAGCAGCCGGGGAGGGACTGAAGCTTTCTTT
14	-	-	TRBJ2-1	TRBV6-5	CASSRQSSYNEQFF	TGTGCCAGCAGTCGACAGTCCTCCTACAATGAGCAGTTCTTC
14	-	-	TRBJ1-3	TRBV6-6	CASSKPGQGNTIYF	TGTGCCAGCAGTAAACCAGGGCAGGGAAACACCATATATTTT
18	TRBD2	once	TRBJ2-2	TRBV9	CASTQPPGLAENTGELFF	TGTGCCAGCACCCAACCCCCGGGACTAGCGGAGAACACCGGGGAGCTGTTTTTT
14	TRBD2	-	TRBJ2-1	TRBV4-3	CASSQLAGGGEQFF	TGCGCCAGCAGCCAACTAGCGGGGGGGGGTGAGCAGTTCTTC
14	-	few	TRBJ1-1	TRBV5-1	CASSYQLMNTEAFF	TGCGCCAGCAGTTATCAACTCATGAACACTGAAGCTTTCTTT
17	TRBD1	-	TRBJ2-1	TRBV9	CASSPNLGTVAPNEQFF	TGTGCCAGCAGCCCCAACCTCGGGACAGTGGCCCCCAATGAGCAGTTCTTC
16	-	-	TRBJ2-1	TRBV7-9	CASSSVGGGDMNEQFF	TGTGCCAGCAGCTCGGTGGGGGGGGGCGATATGAATGAGCAGTTCTTC
14	-	-	TRBJ1-2	TRBV28	CASSFRGLNYGYTF	TGTGCCAGCAGTTTTCGTGGGCTCAACTATGGCTACACCTTC
15	TRBD1	-	TRBJ1-3	TRBV5-1	CASSPQTGSGNTIYF	TGCGCCAGCAGCCCTCAGACAGGGTCCGGAAACACCATATATTTT
13	-	few	TRBJ1-4	TRBV5-6	CASSFGGNEKLFF	TGTGCCAGCAGCTTCGGGGGTAATGAAAAACTGTTTTTT
17	-	-	TRBJ1-3	TRBV9	CASSVGGSSTSGNTIYF	TGTGCCAGCAGCGTAGGAGGATCCTCTACTTCTGGAAACACCATATATTTT
15	-	-	TRBJ1-3	TRBV30	CAWRLGSGSGNTIYF	TGTGCCTGGAGACTCGGCTCGGGCTCTGGAAACACCATATATTTT
14	-	-	TRBJ2-3	TRBV5-8	CASSSIAGTDTQYF	TGTGCCAGCAGCTCGATCGCAGGGACAGATACGCAGTATTTT
20	TRBD2	once	TRBJ2-3	TRBV4-1	CASSERSGVAGGASTDTQYF	TGCGCCAGCAGCGAACGGTCCGGGGTAGCGGGGGGAGCTAGCACAGATACGCAGTATTTT
15	TRBD2	few	TRBJ2-1	TRBV5-1	CASSLNLAGTNEQFF	TGCGCCAGCAGCTTGAACCTAGCGGGGACGAATGAGCAGTTCTTC
15	-	-	TRBJ2-6	TRBV29-1	CSVETQGTGANVLTF	TGCAGCGTTGAAACCCAGGGTACAGGGGCCAACGTCCTGACTTTC
15	TRBD1	-	TRBJ1-2	TRBV5-1	CASSPPGQGAFGYTF	TGCGCCAGCAGCCCACCGGGACAGGGGGCGTTCGGCTACACCTTC
11	TRBD1	few	TRBJ1-2	TRBV29-1	CSVENRGQRTF	TGCAGCGTAGAAAACAGGGGGCAAAGGACCTTC
15	-	few	TRBJ1-1	TRBV5-1	CASSTSRRGSTEAFF	TGCGCCAGCAGCACGTCCCGGCGGGGGAGCACTGAAGCTTTCTTT
14	-	few	TRBJ1-1	TRBV18	CASSEGLSNTEAFF	TGTGCCAGCTCAGAAGGACTGTCGAACACTGAAGCTTTCTTT
15	-	-	TRBJ2-3	TRBV9	CASSLRAGDTDTQYF	TGTGCCAGCAGCCTCCGCGCGGGCGACACAGATACGCAGTATTTT
16	-	-	TRBJ2-7	TRBV4-3	CASSQGLGQLPSEQYF	TGCGCCAGCAGCCAAGGACTCGGACAGCTCCCCTCCGAGCAGTACTTC
13	-	-	TRBJ2-3	TRBV18	CASSPYGPDTQYF	TGTGCCAGCTCACCATATGGGCCAGATACGCAGTATTTT
13	-	-	TRBJ2-1	TRBV6-5	CASSYLVAGEQFF	TGTGCCAGCAGTTACTTGGTAGCCGGGGAGCAGTTCTTC
13	TRBD2	-	TRBJ2-5	TRBV7-9	CASESGGQETQYF	TGTGCCAGCGAGAGCGGGGGACAAGAGACCCAGTACTTC
18	TRBD2	once	TRBJ2-5	TRBV7-9	CASSLGRPLAGGPETQYF	TGTGCCAGCAGCTTAGGTAGGCCCCTAGCGGGGGGGCCGGAGACCCAGTACTTC
14	-	-	TRBJ1-4	TRBV30	CAWAAGVSKGKLFF	TGTGCCTGGGCTGCAGGTGTCTCTAAAGGAAAACTGTTTTTT
15	-	-	TRBJ1-2	TRBV4-3	CASSQDLTVAHGYTF	TGCGCCAGCAGCCAAGATCTGACGGTAGCCCATGGCTACACCTTC
16	-	-	TRBJ1-2	TRBV7-2	CASSLSPGPEGYGYTF	TGTGCCAGCAGCTTATCTCCAGGTCCAGAGGGCTATGGCTACACCTTC
16	TRBD2	few	TRBJ2-5	TRBV6-5	CASSYSWVAGVETQYF	TGTGCCAGCAGTTACTCGTGGGTAGCGGGGGTGGAGACCCAGTACTTC
12	-	-	TRBJ1-2	TRBV9	CASGRDNYGYTF	TGTGCCAGCGGGAGGGACAACTATGGCTACACCTTC
14	-	-	TRBJ2-7	TRBV7-2	CASSLARDSYEQYF	TGTGCCAGCAGCTTAGCCAGGGACTCCTACGAGCAGTACTTC
12	TRBD2	-	TRBJ2-1	TRBV18	CASSPGRDEQFF	TGTGCCAGCTCACCCGGGAGGGATGAGCAGTTCTTC
11	-	-	TRBJ1-2	TRBV5-1	CASSEGWGYTF	TGCGCCAGCAGCGAGGGTTGGGGCTACACCTTC
16	-	-	TRBJ1-4	TRBV4-1	CASSRQRPSVGEKLFF	TGCGCCAGCAGCCGTCAGAGGCCTTCCGTAGGAGAAAAACTGTTTTTT
16	TRBD1	-	TRBJ1-3	TRBV6-5	CASSYLRTGERNTIYF	TGTGCCAGCAGTTACCTCCGGACAGGGGAGAGAAACACCATATATTTT
15	TRBD1	-	TRBJ1-1	TRBV6-4	CASSDTDRDLFFAFF	TGTGCCAGCAGTGACACCGACAGGGATTTATTTTTTGCTTTCTTT
15	TRBD2	-	TRBJ2-5	TRBV29-1	CSVGTSGGFQETQYF	TGCAGCGTTGGGACTAGCGGGGGTTTCCAAGAGACCCAGTACTTC
13	-	-	TRBJ2-1	TRBV19	CASSTRLNNEQFF	TGTGCCAGTAGTACCCGACTAAACAATGAGCAGTTCTTC
18	TRBD2	few	TRBJ2-3	TRBV6-1	CASSKGTSGASSTDTQYF	TGTGCCAGCAGTAAAGGGACTAGCGGGGCTTCTAGCACAGATACGCAGTATTTT
15	TRBD2	-	TRBJ2-7	TRBV7-3	CASSLSASGVYEQYF	TGTGCCAGCAGCTTATCTGCTAGCGGGGTTTACGAGCAGTACTTC
16	TRBD2	-	TRBJ2-1	TRBV9	CASSVGWRGTYNEQFF	TGTGCCAGCAGCGTAGGATGGCGGGGGACCTACAATGAGCAGTTCTTC
14	TRBD1	once	TRBJ2-2	TRBV10-3	CAIRRQGDTGELFF	TGTGCCATCAGGAGACAGGGGGACACCGGGGAGCTGTTTTTT
14	-	-	TRBJ1-4	TRBV7-2	CASSFGGLGEKLFF	TGTGCCAGCAGCTTCGGGGGGCTGGGTGAAAAACTGTTTTTT
15	-	-	TRBJ1-1	TRBV5-1	CASSLNVQGTTEAFF	TGCGCCAGCAGCTTAAATGTTCAGGGAACCACTGAAGCTTTCTTT
16	TRBD1	-	TRBJ1-5	TRBV19	CASTPKRGLSNQPQHF	TGTGCCAGTACCCCTAAGAGGGGGCTCAGCAATCAGCCCCAGCATTTT
17	-	-	TRBJ1-1	TRBV18	CASSPTPLGGVDTEAFF	TGTGCCAGCTCACCAACTCCGTTGGGCGGGGTGGACACTGAAGCTTTCTTT
16	-	-	TRBJ2-1	TRBV6-1	CASSENGGGLDNEQFF	TGTGCCAGCAGTGAAAACGGAGGGGGCCTAGACAATGAGCAGTTCTTC
15	-	few	TRBJ2-1	TRBV11-2	CASSLVREGIDEQFF	TGTGCCAGCAGCTTAGTCCGCGAGGGCATCGATGAGCAGTTCTTC
15	-	few	TRBJ1-5	TRBV7-8	CASSLVSQAGQPQHF	TGTGCCAGCAGCTTAGTTTCTCAAGCTGGTCAGCCCCAGCATTTT
14	-	-	TRBJ1-5	TRBV28	CASAGFPLGQPQHF	TGTGCCAGCGCAGGGTTCCCCCTCGGGCAGCCCCAGCATTTT
17	-	few	TRBJ2-4	TRBV7-8	CASSLVGGAKAKNIQYF	TGTGCCAGCAGCTTAGTTGGGGGGGCTAAAGCCAAAAACATTCAGTACTTC
15	TRBD1	-	TRBJ2-7	TRBV4-3	CASSQEWDRGYEQYF	TGCGCCAGCAGCCAAGAATGGGACAGGGGTTACGAGCAGTACTTC
12	-	-	TRBJ2-1	TRBV5-1	CASSLPGNEQFF	TGCGCCAGCAGCTTGCCAGGGAATGAGCAGTTCTTC
13	-	-	TRBJ2-1	TRBV10-3	CAISESMAREQFF	TGTGCCATCAGTGAGTCGATGGCTAGGGAGCAGTTCTTC
16	-	-	TRBJ1-1	TRBV5-1	CASSTYRGTSNTEAFF	TGCGCCAGCAGCACTTACCGGGGGACTTCAAACACTGAAGCTTTCTTT
14	-	once	TRBJ1-4	TRBV6-1	CASSSTGFYEKLFF	TGTGCCAGCAGTTCTACAGGGTTTTATGAAAAACTGTTTTTT
13	TRBD1	once	TRBJ1-3	TRBV5-1	CASSSDRATTIYF	TGCGCCAGCAGCTCCGACAGGGCGACCACCATATATTTT